The rows below give T cell receptor beta chains drawn from one sample of a study of shared clonotypes between healthy human individuals. Only in-frame clones appear in the TCRdb table, and some are missing; sequencing was by immunoSEQ multiplex PCR. The data show approximately 2,000,000 clones, about 90% seen once. The sequenced material came from naive CD4+ T cells from PBMCs. Receptors originate from a man younger than 35 in good health. Some clones in this sample may be carry-over from other donors' samples. Each CDR3 is given with its conserved first and last residue. D genes are given only for firm matches. Part of the rows lack a size; the others show once, few, many or a class for expanded clones.

d_gene	j_gene	v_gene	abundance	CDR3nt	CDR3aa
-	TRBJ2-5	TRBV5-1	-	TGCGCCAGCTACCGCCAGGTGGCCCAAGAGACCCAGTACTTC	CASYRQVAQETQYF
TRBD1	TRBJ1-2	TRBV5-1	-	TGCGCCAGCAGCCCTGGACAGGGGTATGGCTATGGCTACACCTTC	CASSPGQGYGYGYTF
TRBD1	TRBJ1-3	TRBV7-2	-	TGTGCCAGCAGCGCCACGGGACAGACCTCCTCTGGAAACACCATATATTTT	CASSATGQTSSGNTIYF
-	TRBJ1-1	TRBV7-9	-	TGTGCCAGCAGCTTAGGCTCCGGGAGGGGCGGTGCTGAAGCTTTCTTT	CASSLGSGRGGAEAFF
-	TRBJ2-7	TRBV9	-	TGTGCCGCTTATTGGGGCAGGGCCTACGAGCAGTACTTC	CAAYWGRAYEQYF
-	TRBJ2-3	TRBV5-1	-	TGCGCCAGCAGCTTGGCAGGGACAACTAGCACAGATACGCAGTATTTT	CASSLAGTTSTDTQYF
-	TRBJ2-3	TRBV5-8	-	TGTGCCAGCACCGAGGGGCTAGTCTCGACTGATACGCAGTATTTT	CASTEGLVSTDTQYF
-	TRBJ1-1	TRBV7-9	-	TGTGCCAGCAGCGAGACGGCCCTTAACACTGAAGCTTTCTTT	CASSETALNTEAFF
TRBD1	TRBJ1-1	TRBV7-2	-	TGTGCCAGCAGCTTATTGAGGGGACAGTATTTCTTT	CASSLLRGQYFF
-	TRBJ2-7	TRBV7-2	-	TGTGCCAGCAGCTTATTCATTACCTACGAGCAGTACTTC	CASSLFITYEQYF
-	TRBJ2-1	TRBV6-1	-	TGTGCCAGCAGTGGCGGTTCCCCAATCTACAATGAGCAGTTCTTC	CASSGGSPIYNEQFF
-	TRBJ1-6	TRBV18	-	TGTGCCAGCTCACCACGGGGAGAGGGGAATTCACCCCTCCACTTT	CASSPRGEGNSPLHF
-	TRBJ2-5	TRBV7-2	-	TGTGCCAGCAGCTCCTCGGGCGGAGGGGTAGAGACCCAGTACTTC	CASSSSGGGVETQYF
-	TRBJ1-2	TRBV2	-	TGTGCCAGCAGTGTCGGCCCGGGACTAGGTGGCTACACCTTC	CASSVGPGLGGYTF
-	TRBJ1-4	TRBV28	-	TGTGCCAGCAGTTGGGCCACGGGTGAAAAACTGTTTTTT	CASSWATGEKLFF
-	TRBJ2-2	TRBV5-1	-	TGCGCCAGTACATGGACGGTTGGACCACGAAACACCGGGGAGCTGTTTTTT	CASTWTVGPRNTGELFF
-	TRBJ2-1	TRBV6-6	-	TGTGCCAGCAGTACCACGACTTACAATGAGCAGTTCTTC	CASSTTTYNEQFF
-	TRBJ2-7	TRBV4-1	-	TGCGCCAGCAGCCCCCCCCGTCAGGGCTCCGAGTCCTACGAGCAGTACTTC	CASSPPRQGSESYEQYF
TRBD2	TRBJ2-7	TRBV27	-	TGTGCCAGCACCCGTCACTCTAGCGGGGCCGAGCAGTACTTC	CASTRHSSGAEQYF
-	TRBJ1-1	TRBV7-2	-	TGTGCCAGCAGTAAGGCCCGCGACACTGAAGCTTTCTTT	CASSKARDTEAFF
-	TRBJ1-3	TRBV5-6	-	TGTGCCAGCAGCCCAAGGACAGTCTCTGGAAACACCATATATTTT	CASSPRTVSGNTIYF
-	TRBJ1-2	TRBV19	few	TGTGCCAGTAGTACCACCGGGACACCTCATGGCTACACCTTC	CASSTTGTPHGYTF
-	TRBJ2-1	TRBV28	-	TGTGCCAGCAGTTTAAAGGGGGGCGGTGAGCAGTTCTTC	CASSLKGGGEQFF
TRBD2	TRBJ2-1	TRBV18	-	TGTGCCAGCTCCCGTTACCAGCGGGAGATAGGGTCCTCCTACAATGAGCAGTTCTTC	CASSRYQREIGSSYNEQFF
TRBD1	TRBJ1-5	TRBV6-5	-	TGTGCCAGCAGTCGCACAGGGGCCAGCAATCAGCCCCAGCATTTT	CASSRTGASNQPQHF
-	TRBJ2-7	TRBV11-2	-	TGTGCCAGCAGCTTTGGTCGGAATACCTACGAGCAGTACTTC	CASSFGRNTYEQYF
TRBD2	TRBJ2-1	TRBV23-1	-	TGCGCCAGCAGTCAATCTGCGGGGGACTCCTACAATGAGCAGTTCTTC	CASSQSAGDSYNEQFF
-	TRBJ2-2	TRBV5-1	-	TGCGCCAGCAGCCTGGGACGGGAACCGAACACCGGGGAGCTGTTTTTT	CASSLGREPNTGELFF
-	TRBJ2-7	TRBV30	-	TGTGCCTGGAGCGACGGGTGGAGGACCGAACACTACGAGCAGTACTTC	CAWSDGWRTEHYEQYF
-	TRBJ1-2	TRBV4-2	-	TGTGCCAGCAGCAGCTCGACAGCCAACTATGGCTACACCTTC	CASSSSTANYGYTF
TRBD1	TRBJ1-1	TRBV12-5	few	TGTGCTAGTGGTAGACAGGGTGAGAGGGCTTTCTTT	CASGRQGERAFF
TRBD1	TRBJ1-1	TRBV5-1	-	TGCGCCAGCAGTAGTATCCCACAGGGGGTGAACACTGAAGCTTTCTTT	CASSSIPQGVNTEAFF
-	TRBJ2-7	TRBV5-1	-	TGCGCCAGCAGCTTGGGAGTCTCCTTGAAAGGAGGGTACGAGCAGTACTTC	CASSLGVSLKGGYEQYF
-	TRBJ1-5	TRBV10-3	once	TGTGCCACAAGTGGACAGAGCAATCAGCCCCAGCATTTT	CATSGQSNQPQHF
-	TRBJ1-1	TRBV29-1	-	TGCAGCGTCGCCAAAGTGTTGGTGAACACTGAAGCTTTCTTT	CSVAKVLVNTEAFF
-	TRBJ1-1	TRBV28	-	TGTGCCAGCAGCCCAAGATGGGGCGTTGAAGCTTTCTTT	CASSPRWGVEAFF
-	TRBJ1-4	TRBV5-5	-	TGTGCCAGCAGCCCGGAGATGATCAATGAAAAACTGTTTTTT	CASSPEMINEKLFF
TRBD1	TRBJ1-1	TRBV5-1	-	TGCGCCAGCAGCTTGGCCGGAACAGGGGGCATGACTGAAGCTTTCTTT	CASSLAGTGGMTEAFF
-	TRBJ2-3	TRBV5-1	-	TGCGCCAGCAGCCCCCAAGGTCCTAGCACAGATACGCAGTATTTT	CASSPQGPSTDTQYF
-	TRBJ1-1	TRBV20-1	-	TGCAGTACGGGTCGGCGCGCTGAAGCTTTCTTT	CSTGRRAEAFF
-	TRBJ2-7	TRBV11-2	-	TGTGCCAGCAGCTCGACACCGACACCCGCGTACGAGCAGTACTTC	CASSSTPTPAYEQYF
TRBD1	TRBJ2-1	TRBV19	-	TGTGCCAGTAGCCCCGGTCGCGGGCAGGGGGACTACAATGAGCAGTTCTTC	CASSPGRGQGDYNEQFF
-	TRBJ2-1	TRBV9	-	TGTGCCAGCAGGGCAGGCTCCTACAATGAGCAGTTCTTC	CASRAGSYNEQFF
-	TRBJ2-3	TRBV5-5	-	TGTGCCAGCAGCTTCGCTGGGGCAATAGCAGATACGCAGTATTTT	CASSFAGAIADTQYF
TRBD1	TRBJ1-4	TRBV5-8	-	TGTGCCAGCAGCCCGCACAGGGGGGCGATAAATGAAAAACTGTTTTTT	CASSPHRGAINEKLFF